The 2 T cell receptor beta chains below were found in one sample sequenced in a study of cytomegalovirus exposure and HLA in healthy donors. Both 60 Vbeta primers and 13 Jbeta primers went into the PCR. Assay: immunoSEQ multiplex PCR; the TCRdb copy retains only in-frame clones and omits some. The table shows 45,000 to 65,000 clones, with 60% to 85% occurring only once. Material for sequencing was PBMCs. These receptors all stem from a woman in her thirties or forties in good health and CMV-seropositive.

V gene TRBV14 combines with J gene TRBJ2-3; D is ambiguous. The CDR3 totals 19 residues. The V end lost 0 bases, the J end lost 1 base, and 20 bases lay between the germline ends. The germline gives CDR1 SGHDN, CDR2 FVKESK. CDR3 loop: CASSQEGSRHLAGTDTQYF. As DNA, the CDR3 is TGTGCCAGCAGCCAAGAGGGTTCGAGACACCTCGCAGGCACAGATACGCAGTATTTT. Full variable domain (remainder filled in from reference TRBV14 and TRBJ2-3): EAGVTQFPSHSVIEKGQTVTLRCDPISGHDNLYWYRRVMGKEIKFLLHFVKESKQDESGMPNNRFLAERTGGTYSTLKVQPAELEDSGVYFCASSQEGSRHLAGTDTQYFGPGTRLTVL.

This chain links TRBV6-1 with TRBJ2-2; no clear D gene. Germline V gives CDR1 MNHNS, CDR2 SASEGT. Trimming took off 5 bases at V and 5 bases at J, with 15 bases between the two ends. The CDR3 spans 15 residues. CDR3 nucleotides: TGTGCCAGCAGTCCTCAGGTTGGATTTACCGGGGAGCTGTTTTTT. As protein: CASSPQVGFTGELFF.